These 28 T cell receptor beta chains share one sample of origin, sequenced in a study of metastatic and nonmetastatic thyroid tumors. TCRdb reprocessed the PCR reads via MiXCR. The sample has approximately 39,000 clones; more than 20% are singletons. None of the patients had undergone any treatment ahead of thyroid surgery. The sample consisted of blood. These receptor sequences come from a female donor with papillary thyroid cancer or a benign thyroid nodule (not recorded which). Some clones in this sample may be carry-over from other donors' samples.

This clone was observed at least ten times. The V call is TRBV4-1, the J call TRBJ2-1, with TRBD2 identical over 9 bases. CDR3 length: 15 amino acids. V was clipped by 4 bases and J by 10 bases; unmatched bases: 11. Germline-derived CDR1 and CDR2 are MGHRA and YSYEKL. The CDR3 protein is CASSPTLAGRSEQFF. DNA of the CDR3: TGCGCCAGCAGCCCGACGCTAGCGGGAAGGAGCGAGCAGTTCTTC.

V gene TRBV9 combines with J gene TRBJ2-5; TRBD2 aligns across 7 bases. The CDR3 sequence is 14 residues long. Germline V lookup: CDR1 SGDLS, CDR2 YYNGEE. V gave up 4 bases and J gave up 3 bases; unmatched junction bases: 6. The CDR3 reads CASSFQGGEETQYF. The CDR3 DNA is TGTGCCAGCAGCTTTCAGGGAGGGGAAGAGACCCAGTACTTC.

The CDR3 bases are TGCAGTGCTCCCGATGTAGACGGGTCCTACGAGCAGTACTTC. It specifies CSAPDVDGSYEQYF. This chain connects TRBV20-1 to TRBJ2-7; D not resolved. Trimming pared 5 bases from V and 1 base from J, leaving 15 bases between. Germline V gene sequence: CDR1 DFQATT, CDR2 SNEGSKA (reference sequence). This CDR3 contains 14 residues.

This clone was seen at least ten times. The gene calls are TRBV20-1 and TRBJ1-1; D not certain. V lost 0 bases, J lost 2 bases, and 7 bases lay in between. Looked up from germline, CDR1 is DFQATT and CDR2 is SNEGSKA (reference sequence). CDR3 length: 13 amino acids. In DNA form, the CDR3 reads TGCAGTGCTAGAGATATAGGCAACACTGAAGCTTTCTTT. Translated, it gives CSARDIGNTEAFF.

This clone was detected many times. In DNA, the CDR3 is TGTGCCAGCAGCGGGACTCCCGGCGGTGAGCAGTTCTTC. Translated: CASSGTPGGEQFF. This sequence joins TRBV28 and TRBJ2-1; maybe TRBD2 (6 bases). CDR1 is MDHEN and CDR2 is SYDVKM in the germline V gene. With 6 bases removed from V and 9 bases from J, the gap between germline ends came to 15 bases. CDR3 size: 13 residues.

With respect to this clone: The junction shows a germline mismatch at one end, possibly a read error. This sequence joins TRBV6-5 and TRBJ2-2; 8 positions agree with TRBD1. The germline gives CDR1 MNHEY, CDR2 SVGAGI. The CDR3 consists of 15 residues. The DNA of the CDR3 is TGTTCCAGCAGTTCCACGGACAGGGTCGCCGGGGATCTGTTTTTT. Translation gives CSSSSTDRVAGDLFF.

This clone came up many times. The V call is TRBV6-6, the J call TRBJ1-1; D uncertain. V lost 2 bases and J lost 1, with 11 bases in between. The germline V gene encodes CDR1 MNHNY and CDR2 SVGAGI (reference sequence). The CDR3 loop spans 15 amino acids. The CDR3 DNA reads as TGTGCCAGCAGTTACACCCCTCGACCGAACACTGAAGCTTTCTTT. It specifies CASSYTPRPNTEAFF.

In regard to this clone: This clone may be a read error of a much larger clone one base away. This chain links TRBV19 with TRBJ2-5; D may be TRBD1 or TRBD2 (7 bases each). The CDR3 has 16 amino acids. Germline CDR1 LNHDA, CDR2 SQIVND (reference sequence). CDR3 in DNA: TGTGCCGGTAGTATAGACGGCAGGGGGAGGGGGGAGACCCAGTACTTC. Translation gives CAGSIDGRGRGETQYF.

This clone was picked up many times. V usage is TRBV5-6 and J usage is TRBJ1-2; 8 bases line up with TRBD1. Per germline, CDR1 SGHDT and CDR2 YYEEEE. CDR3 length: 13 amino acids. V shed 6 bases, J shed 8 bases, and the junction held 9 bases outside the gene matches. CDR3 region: CASTNDRGYGYTF. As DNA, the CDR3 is TGTGCCAGCACCAACGACAGGGGTTACGGCTACACCTTC. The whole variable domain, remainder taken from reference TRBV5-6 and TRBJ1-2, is DAGVTQSPTHLIKTRGQQVTLRCSPKSGHDTVSWYQQALGQGPQFIFQYYEEEERQRGNFPDRFSGHQFPNYSSELNVNALLLGDSALYLCASTNDRGYGYTFGSGTRLTVV.

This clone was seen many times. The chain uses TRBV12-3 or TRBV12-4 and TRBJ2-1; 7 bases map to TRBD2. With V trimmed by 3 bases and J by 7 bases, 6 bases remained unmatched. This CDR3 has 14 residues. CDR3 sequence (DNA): TGTGCCAGCAGTTTGGCGGGAGAGGCGAATGAGCAGTTCTTC. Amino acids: CASSLAGEANEQFF.

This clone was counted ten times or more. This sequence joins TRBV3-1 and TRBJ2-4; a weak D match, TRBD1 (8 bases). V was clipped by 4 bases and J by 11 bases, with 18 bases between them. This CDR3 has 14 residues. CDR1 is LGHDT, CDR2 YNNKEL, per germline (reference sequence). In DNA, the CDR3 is TGTGCCAGCAGCCCCACCGGACAGGGAGGGTTTCAGTACTTC. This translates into CASSPTGQGGFQYF.

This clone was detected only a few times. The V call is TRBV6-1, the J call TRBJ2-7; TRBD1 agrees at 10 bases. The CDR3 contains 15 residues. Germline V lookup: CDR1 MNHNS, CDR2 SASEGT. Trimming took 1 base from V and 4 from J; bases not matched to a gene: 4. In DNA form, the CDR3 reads TGTGCCAGCAGTGAAGGGACAGGGGGATCTTACGAGCAGTACTTC. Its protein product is CASSEGTGGSYEQYF.

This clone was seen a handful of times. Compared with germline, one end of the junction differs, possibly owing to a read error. The CDR3 nucleotides are TGTGCCAGCATCTCCTCCCGGGGGTCCGAGCATTACTTC. It translates to CASISSRGSEHYF. This chain uses TRBV11-3 with TRBJ2-7, with D possibly TRBD2 on 6 matching bases. The CDR3 is 13 amino acids. Germline values: CDR1 SGHNT, CDR2 YENEEA.

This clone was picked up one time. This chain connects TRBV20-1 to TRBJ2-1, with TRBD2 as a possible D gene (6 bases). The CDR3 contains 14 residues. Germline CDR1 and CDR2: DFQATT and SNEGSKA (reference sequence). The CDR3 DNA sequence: TGCGGCGCCAAGGACTACCAACGAAACAATGAGCAGTTCTTC. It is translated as CGAKDYQRNNEQFF.

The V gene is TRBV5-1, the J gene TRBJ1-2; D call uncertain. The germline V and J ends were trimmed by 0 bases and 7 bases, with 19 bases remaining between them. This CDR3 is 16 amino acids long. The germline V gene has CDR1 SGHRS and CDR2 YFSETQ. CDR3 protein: CASSLGAALESAGYTF. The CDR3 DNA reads TGCGCCAGCAGCTTGGGGGCAGCCCTTGAGTCCGCTGGCTACACCTTC.

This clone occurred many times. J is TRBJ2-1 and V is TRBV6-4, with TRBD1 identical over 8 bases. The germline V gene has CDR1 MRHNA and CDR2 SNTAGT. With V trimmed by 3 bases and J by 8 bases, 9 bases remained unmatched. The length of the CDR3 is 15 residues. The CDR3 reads CASSEEQGGSDEQFF. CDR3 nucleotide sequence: TGTGCCAGCAGTGAAGAACAGGGGGGTAGCGATGAGCAGTTCTTC.

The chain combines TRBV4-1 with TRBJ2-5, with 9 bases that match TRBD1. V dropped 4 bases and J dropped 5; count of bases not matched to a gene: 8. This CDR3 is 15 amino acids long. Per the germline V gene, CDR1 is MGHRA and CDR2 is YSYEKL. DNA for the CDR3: TGCGCCAGCAGCCGAACAGGGGGCGTGGTGGAGACCCAGTACTTC. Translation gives CASSRTGGVVETQYF.

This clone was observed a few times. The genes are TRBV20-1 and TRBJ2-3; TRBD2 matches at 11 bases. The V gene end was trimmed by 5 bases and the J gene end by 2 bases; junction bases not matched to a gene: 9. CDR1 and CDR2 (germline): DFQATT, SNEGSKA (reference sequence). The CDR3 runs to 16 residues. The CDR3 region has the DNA TGCAGTGCTGCTGACTGGGGACTAGCGGACACAGATACGCAGTATTTT. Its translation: CSAADWGLADTDTQYF.

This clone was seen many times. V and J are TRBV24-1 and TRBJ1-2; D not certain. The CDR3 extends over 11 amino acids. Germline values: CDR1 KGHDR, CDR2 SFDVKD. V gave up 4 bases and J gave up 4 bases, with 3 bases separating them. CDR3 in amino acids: CATSEGYGYTF. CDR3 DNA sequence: TGTGCCACCAGTGAGGGCTATGGCTACACCTTC.

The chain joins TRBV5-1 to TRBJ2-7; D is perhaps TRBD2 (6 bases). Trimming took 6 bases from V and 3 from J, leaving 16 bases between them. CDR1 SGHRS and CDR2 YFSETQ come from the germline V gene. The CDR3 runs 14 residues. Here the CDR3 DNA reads TGCGCCAGCATCGCGGGACTGAGTGACTACGAGCAGTACTTC. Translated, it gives CASIAGLSDYEQYF. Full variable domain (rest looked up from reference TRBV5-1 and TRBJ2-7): KAGVTQTPRYLIKTRGQQVTLSCSPISGHRSVSWYQQTPGQGLQFLFEYFSETQRNKGNFPGRFSGRQFSNSRSEMNVSTLELGDSALYLCASIAGLSDYEQYFGPGTRLTVT.

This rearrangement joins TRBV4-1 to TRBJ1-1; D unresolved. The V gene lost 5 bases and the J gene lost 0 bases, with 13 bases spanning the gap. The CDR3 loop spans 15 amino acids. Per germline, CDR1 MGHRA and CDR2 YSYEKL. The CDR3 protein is CASSTPAGMNTEAFF. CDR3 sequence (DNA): TGCGCCAGCAGCACCCCCGCAGGAATGAACACTGAAGCTTTCTTT.

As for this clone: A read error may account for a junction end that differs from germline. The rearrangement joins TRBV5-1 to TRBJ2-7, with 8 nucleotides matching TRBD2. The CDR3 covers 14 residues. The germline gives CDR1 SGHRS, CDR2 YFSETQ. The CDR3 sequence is CASRVGLAGYEKYF. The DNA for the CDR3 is TGCGCCAGCAGAGTGGGGCTAGCGGGTTACGAGAAGTACTTC.

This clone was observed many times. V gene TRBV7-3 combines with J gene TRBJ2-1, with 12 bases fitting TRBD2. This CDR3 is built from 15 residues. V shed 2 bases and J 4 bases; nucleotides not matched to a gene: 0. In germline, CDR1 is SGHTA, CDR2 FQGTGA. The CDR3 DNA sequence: TGTGCCAGCAGCTTACTAGCGGGAGGGTACAATGAGCAGTTCTTC. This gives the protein CASSLLAGGYNEQFF.

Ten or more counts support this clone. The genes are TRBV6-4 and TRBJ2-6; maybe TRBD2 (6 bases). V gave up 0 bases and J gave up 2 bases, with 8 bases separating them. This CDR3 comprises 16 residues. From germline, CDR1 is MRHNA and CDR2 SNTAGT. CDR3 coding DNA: TGTGCCAGCAGTGACTCGGGGGGTACTGGGGCCAACGTCCTGACTTTC. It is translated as CASSDSGGTGANVLTF.

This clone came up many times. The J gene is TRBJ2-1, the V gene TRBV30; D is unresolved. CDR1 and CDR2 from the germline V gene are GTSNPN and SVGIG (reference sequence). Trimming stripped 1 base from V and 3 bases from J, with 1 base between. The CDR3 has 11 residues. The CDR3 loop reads CAWSDYNEQFF. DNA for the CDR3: TGTGCCTGGAGTGACTACAATGAGCAGTTCTTC.

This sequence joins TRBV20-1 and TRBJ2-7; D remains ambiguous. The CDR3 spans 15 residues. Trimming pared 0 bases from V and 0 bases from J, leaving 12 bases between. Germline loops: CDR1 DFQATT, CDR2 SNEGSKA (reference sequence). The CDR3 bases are TGCAGTGCTAGAGATCTGGGTAGGAGCTCCTACGAGCAGTACTTC. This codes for CSARDLGRSSYEQYF.

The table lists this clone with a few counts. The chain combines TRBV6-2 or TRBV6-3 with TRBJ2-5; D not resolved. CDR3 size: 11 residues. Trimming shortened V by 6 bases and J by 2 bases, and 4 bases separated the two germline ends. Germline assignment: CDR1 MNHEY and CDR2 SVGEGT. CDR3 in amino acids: CASRQQETQYF. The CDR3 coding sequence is TGTGCCAGCAGACAACAAGAGACCCAGTACTTC.

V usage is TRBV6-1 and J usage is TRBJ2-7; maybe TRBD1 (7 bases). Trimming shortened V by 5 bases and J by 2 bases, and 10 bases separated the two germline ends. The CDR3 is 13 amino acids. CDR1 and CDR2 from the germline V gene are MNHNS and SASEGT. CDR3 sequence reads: CASSPGGPYEQYF. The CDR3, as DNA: TGTGCCAGCAGTCCAGGGGGGCCCTACGAGCAGTACTTC.